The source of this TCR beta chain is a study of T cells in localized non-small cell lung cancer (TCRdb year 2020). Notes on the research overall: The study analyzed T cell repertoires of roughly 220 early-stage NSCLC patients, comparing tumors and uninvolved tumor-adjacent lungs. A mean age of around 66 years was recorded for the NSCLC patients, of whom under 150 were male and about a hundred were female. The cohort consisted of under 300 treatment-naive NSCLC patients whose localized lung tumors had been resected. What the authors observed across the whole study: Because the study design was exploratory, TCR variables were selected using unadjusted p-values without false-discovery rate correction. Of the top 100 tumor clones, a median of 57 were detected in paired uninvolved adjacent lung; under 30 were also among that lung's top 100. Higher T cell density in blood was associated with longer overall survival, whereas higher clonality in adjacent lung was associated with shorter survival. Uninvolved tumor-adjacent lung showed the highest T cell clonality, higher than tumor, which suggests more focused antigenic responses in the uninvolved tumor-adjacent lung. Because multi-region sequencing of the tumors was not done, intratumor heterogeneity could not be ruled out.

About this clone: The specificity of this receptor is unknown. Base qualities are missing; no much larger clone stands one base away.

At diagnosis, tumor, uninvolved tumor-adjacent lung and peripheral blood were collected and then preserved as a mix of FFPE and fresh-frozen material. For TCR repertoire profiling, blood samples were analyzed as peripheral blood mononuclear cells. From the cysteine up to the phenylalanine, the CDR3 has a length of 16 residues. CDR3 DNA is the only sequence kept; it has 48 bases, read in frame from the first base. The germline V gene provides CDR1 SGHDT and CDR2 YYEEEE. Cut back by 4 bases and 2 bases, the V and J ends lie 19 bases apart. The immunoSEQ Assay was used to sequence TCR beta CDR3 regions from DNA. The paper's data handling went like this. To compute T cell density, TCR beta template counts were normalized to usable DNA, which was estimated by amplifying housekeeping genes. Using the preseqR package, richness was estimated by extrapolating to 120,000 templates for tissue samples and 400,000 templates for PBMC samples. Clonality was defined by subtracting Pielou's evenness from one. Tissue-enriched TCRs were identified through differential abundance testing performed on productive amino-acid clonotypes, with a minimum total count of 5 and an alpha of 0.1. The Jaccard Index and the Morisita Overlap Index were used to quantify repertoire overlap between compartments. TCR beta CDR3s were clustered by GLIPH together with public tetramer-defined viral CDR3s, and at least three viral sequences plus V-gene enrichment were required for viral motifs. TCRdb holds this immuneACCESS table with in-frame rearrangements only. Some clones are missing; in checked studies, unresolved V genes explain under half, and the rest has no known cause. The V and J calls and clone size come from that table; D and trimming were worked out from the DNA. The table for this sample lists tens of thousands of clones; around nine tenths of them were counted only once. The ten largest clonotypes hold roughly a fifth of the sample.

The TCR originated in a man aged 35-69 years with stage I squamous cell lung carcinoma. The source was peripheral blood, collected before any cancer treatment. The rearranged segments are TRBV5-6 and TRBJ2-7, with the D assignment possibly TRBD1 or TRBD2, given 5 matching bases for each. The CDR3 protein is CASSPLGQGPTYEQYF. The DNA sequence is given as TGTGCCAGCAGCCCCCTGGGTCAGGGACCTACCTACGAGCAGTACTTC.